This is a list of T cell receptor beta chains from one sample in a study of shared clonotypes between healthy human individuals. Libraries were prepared by immunoSEQ multiplex PCR; TCRdb keeps only in-frame clonotypes and omits some of them. The top ten hold around 0.4% of the sample, which has 2 million to 2.5 million clones, just over 90% seen once. Sequencing was carried out using naive CD4+ T cells from PBMCs. Receptors were obtained from a man aged 18-30 years in good health. Some clones in this sample may be carry-over from other donors' samples. CDR3s include the opening cysteine and the closing phenylalanine or tryptophan.

TRBV5-4 | 16 | CASSSPAVGRGNEQFF
TRBV4-1 | 13 | CASSQVGQKEQYF
TRBV6-6 | 13 | CASSPSARGGYTF
TRBV5-8 | 10 | CASSFTEAFF
TRBV4-2 | 17 | CASSQDVAGGNTGELFF
TRBV30 | 11 | CAGGSTGEQFF
TRBV5-1 | 15 | CASSGTGTGSEKLFF
TRBV5-1 | 14 | CASSLGQGRETQYF
TRBV27 | 13 | CASSLFRGPEQYF
TRBV29-1 | 14 | CSVPQPIPYNEQFF
TRBV4-1 | 14 | CASREQGLTGELFF
TRBV4-1 | 16 | CASSQDRVSGLKTQYF
TRBV6-5 | 14 | CASSYLGQGGGYTF
TRBV5-1 | 13 | CASSLDWDNEQFF
TRBV19 | 16 | CASSFSGTGLSYEQYF
TRBV7-9 | 15 | CASSPTGISNQPQHF
TRBV6-5 | 14 | CASSYSGGNQPQHF
TRBV11-2 | 14 | CASSTDREGTEAFF
TRBV9 | 15 | CASSARGGSDEKLFF
TRBV5-1 | 15 | CASSLSGGLTDTQYF
TRBV6-4 | 15 | CASSDDPAGATEQFF
TRBV5-1 | 13 | CASNRGDTDTQYF
TRBV5-4 | 16 | CASSPKTGTITYEQYF
TRBV28 | 17 | CASSSPGLAGSIDTQYF
TRBV29-1 | 14 | CSGGGGPNTGELFF
TRBV2 | 12 | CASSLTRYEQYF